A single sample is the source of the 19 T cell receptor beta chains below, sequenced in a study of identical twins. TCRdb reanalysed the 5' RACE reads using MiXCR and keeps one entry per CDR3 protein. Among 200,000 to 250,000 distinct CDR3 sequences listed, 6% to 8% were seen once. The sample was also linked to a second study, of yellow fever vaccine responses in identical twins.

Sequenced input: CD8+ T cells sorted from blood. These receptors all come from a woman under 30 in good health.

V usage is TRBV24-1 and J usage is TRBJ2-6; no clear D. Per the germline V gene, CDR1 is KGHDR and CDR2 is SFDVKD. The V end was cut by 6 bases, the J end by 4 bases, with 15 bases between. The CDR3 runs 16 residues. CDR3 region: CATSPPTVDGANVLTF. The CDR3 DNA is TGTGCCACCAGTCCCCCGACGGTCGACGGGGCCAACGTCCTGACTTTC.

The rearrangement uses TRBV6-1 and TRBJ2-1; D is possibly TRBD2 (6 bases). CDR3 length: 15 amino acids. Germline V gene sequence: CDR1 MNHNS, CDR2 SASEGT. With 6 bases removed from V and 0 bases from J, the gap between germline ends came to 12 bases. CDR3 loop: CASRNGGSSYNEQFF. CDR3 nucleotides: TGTGCCAGCAGAAACGGGGGAAGCTCCTACAATGAGCAGTTCTTC.

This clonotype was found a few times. The DNA of the CDR3 is TGTGCCAGCAGTTTATCTGGTATAGGGTACGCGGATGGCTACACCTTC. Translating gives CASSLSGIGYADGYTF. V is TRBV12-3 or TRBV12-4 and J is TRBJ1-2; D is unresolved. Trimming took off 2 bases at V and 6 bases at J, with 19 bases between the two ends. The CDR3 length is 16 residues.

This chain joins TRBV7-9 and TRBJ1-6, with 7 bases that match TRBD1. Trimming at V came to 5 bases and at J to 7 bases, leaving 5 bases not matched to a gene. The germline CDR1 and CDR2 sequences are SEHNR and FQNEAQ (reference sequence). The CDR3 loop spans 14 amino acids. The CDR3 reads CASSTPGGNSPLHF. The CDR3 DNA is TGTGCCAGCAGCACACCAGGGGGGAATTCACCCCTCCACTTT. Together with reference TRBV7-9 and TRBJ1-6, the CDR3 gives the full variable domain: DTGVSQNPRHKITKRGQNVTFRCDPISEHNRLYWYRQTLGQGPEFLTYFQNEAQLEKSRLLSDRFSAERPKGSFSTLEIQRTEQGDSAMYLCASSTPGGNSPLHFGNGTRLTVT.

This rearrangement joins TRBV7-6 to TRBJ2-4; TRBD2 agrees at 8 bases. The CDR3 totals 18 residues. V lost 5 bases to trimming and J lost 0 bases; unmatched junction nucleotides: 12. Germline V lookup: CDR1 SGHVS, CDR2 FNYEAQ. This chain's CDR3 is CASSPGVLAETAKNIQYF. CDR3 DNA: TGTGCCAGCAGCCCCGGAGTACTAGCGGAAACAGCCAAAAACATTCAGTACTTC.

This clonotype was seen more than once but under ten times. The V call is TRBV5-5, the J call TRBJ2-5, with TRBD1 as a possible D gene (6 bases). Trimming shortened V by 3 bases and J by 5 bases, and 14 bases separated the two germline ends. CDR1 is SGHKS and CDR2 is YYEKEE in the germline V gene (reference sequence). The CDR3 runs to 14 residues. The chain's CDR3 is CASSSSGVWETQYF. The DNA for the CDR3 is TGTGCCAGCAGCTCCTCAGGGGTGTGGGAGACCCAGTACTTC.

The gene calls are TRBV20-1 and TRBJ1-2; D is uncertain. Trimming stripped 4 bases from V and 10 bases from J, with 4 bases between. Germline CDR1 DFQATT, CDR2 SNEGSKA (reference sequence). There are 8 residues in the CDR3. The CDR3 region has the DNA TGCAGTGCTAATTACTACACCTTC. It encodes CSANYYTF.

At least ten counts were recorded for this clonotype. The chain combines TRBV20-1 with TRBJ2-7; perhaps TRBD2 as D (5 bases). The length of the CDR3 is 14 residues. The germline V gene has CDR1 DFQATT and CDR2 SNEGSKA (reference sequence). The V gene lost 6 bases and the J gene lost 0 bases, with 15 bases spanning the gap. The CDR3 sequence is CSATVEGDSYEQYF. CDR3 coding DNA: TGCAGTGCAACCGTCGAGGGTGACTCCTACGAGCAGTACTTC.

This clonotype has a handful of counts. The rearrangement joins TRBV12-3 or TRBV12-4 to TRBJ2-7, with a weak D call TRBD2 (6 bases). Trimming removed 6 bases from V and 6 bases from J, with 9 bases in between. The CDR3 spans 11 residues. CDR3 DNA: TGTGCCAGCAGCTTCGGGGGCGAGCAGTACGTC. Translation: CASSFGGEQYV.

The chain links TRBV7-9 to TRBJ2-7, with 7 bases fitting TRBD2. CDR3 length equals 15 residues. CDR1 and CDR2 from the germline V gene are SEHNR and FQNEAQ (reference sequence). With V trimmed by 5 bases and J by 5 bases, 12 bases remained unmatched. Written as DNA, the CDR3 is TGTGCCAGCAGCCCCTGGGGGGGAGTGCGCGACGAGCAGTACTTC. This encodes CASSPWGGVRDEQYF.

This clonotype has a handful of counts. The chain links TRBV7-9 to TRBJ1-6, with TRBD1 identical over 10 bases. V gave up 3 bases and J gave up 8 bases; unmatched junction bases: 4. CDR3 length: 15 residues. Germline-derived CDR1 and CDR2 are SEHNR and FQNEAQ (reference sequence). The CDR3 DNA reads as TGTGCCAGCAGCTTGACAGGGGGCGCGCATTCACCCCTCCACTTT. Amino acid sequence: CASSLTGGAHSPLHF.

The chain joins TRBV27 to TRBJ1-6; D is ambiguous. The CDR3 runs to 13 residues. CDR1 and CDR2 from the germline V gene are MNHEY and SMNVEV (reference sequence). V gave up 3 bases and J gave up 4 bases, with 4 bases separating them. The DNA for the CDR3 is TGTGCCAGCAGTTTCTCTTATAATTCACCCCTCCACTTT. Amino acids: CASSFSYNSPLHF.

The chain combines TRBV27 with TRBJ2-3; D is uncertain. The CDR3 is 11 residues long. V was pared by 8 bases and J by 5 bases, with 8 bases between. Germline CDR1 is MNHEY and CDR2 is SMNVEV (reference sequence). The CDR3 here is CASQRGDTQYF. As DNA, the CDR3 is TGTGCCAGCCAACGAGGAGATACGCAGTATTTT.

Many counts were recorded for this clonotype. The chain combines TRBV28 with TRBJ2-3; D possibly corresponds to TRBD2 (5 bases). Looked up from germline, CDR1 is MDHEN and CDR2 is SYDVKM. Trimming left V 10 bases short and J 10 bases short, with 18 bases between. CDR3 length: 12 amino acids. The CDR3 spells CATTEGSSAQYF. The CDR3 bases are TGTGCCACCACCGAGGGCTCCTCGGCGCAGTATTTT.

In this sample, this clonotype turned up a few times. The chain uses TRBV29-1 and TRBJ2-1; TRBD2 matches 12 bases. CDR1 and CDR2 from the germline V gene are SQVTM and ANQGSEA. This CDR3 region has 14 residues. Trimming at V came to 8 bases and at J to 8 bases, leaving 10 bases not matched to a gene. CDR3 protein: CSQSSGRVLDEQFF. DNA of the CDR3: TGCAGCCAGTCTAGCGGGAGGGTCTTGGATGAGCAGTTCTTC.

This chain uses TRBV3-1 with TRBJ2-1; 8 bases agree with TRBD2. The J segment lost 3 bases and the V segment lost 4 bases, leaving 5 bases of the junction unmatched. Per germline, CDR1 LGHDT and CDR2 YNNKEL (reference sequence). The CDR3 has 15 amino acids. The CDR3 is CASSPRGGIYNEQFF. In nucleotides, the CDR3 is TGTGCCAGCAGCCCCCGGGGGGGAATCTACAATGAGCAGTTCTTC.

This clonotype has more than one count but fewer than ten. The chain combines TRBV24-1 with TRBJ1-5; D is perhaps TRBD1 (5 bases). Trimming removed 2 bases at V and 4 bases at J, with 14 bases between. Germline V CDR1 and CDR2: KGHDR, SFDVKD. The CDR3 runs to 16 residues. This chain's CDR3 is CATSDSEIGQNQPQHF. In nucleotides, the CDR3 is TGTGCCACCAGTGATTCCGAAATAGGACAAAATCAGCCCCAGCATTTT.

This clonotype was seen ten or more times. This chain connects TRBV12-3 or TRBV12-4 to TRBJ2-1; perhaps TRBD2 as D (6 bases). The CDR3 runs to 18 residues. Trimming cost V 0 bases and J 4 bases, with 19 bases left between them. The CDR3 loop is CASSLAILAGPYYNEQFF. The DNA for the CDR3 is TGTGCCAGCAGTTTAGCGATTTTGGCGGGACCGTATTACAATGAGCAGTTCTTC.

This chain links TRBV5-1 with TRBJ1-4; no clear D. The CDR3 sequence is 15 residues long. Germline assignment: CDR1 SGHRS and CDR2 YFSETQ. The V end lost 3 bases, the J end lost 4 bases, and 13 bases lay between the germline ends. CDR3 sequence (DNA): TGCGCCAGCAGCTCCCTGGGCCGGTTTAATGAAAAACTGTTTTTT. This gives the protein CASSSLGRFNEKLFF.